These 24 T cell receptor beta chains were all obtained from the same sample, sequenced in a study of pediatric ulcerative colitis. Some clones are missing from TCRdb's copy, which holds only in-frame ones; the method was immunoSEQ multiplex PCR. The repertoire has about 36,000 clones, approximately 73% of them found once; the top ten carry about 0.7%. The rectum was sampled with one to two pinch biopsies at colonoscopy. What was sequenced was gut tissue. These receptors were obtained from a boy aged 5-17 years with moderate ulcerative colitis.

J is TRBJ1-5 and V is TRBV2; D uncertain. The CDR3 runs to 15 residues. Germline values: CDR1 SNHLY, CDR2 FYNNEI. The V and J ends lost 2 bases and 0 bases respectively, with 8 bases between them. The CDR3 loop reads CASSELRNSNQPQHF. CDR3 nucleotide sequence: TGTGCCAGCAGTGAACTGAGGAATAGCAATCAGCCCCAGCATTTT.

V and J are TRBV9 and TRBJ1-1; D is unclear. Deletions cut 3 bases from V and 3 bases from J, with 9 bases between. In germline, CDR1 is SGDLS, CDR2 YYNGEE. The length of the CDR3 is 13 residues. The CDR3 protein is CASSAHTDTEAFF. The CDR3 DNA follows: TGTGCCAGCAGCGCCCACACAGACACTGAAGCTTTCTTT.

The chain carries TRBV7-9 and TRBJ2-2, with D maybe TRBD2 (7 bases). This CDR3 comprises 15 residues. Between the trimmed V and J ends, which lost 3 bases and 4 bases, there was a span of 12 bases. In germline, CDR1 is SEHNR, CDR2 FQNEAQ (reference sequence). The chain's CDR3 is CASSFTGGPTGELFF. As DNA, the CDR3 is TGTGCCAGCAGCTTTACCGGGGGGCCCACCGGGGAGCTGTTTTTT.

The J gene is TRBJ2-6, the V gene TRBV28, with 8 bases fitting TRBD1. V lost 3 bases, J lost 2 bases, and 6 bases stayed unmatched. The CDR3 spans 17 residues. Germline V gives CDR1 MDHEN, CDR2 SYDVKM. CDR3 sequence (DNA): TGTGCCAGCAGTTTGGCAGGGGGCTGGCCTGGGGCCAACGTCCTGACTTTC. Encoded protein: CASSLAGGWPGANVLTF.

J is TRBJ1-1 and V is TRBV5-4; D gene ambiguous. Germline assignment: CDR1 SGHNT and CDR2 YYREEE (reference sequence). The CDR3 length is 13 residues. V lost 4 bases and J 5 bases, leaving 12 bases between the germline ends. The CDR3 nucleotides are TGTGCCAGCAGCGCGGGTCCCGGGACTGAAGCTTTCTTT. Protein: CASSAGPGTEAFF. Complete variable domain (other parts from reference TRBV5-4 and TRBJ1-1): ETGVTQSPTHLIKTRGQQVTLRCSSQSGHNTVSWYQQALGQGPQFIFQYYREEENGRGNFPPRFSGLQFPNYSSELNVNALELDDSALYLCASSAGPGTEAFFGQGTRLTVV.

This chain uses TRBV5-6 with TRBJ2-7, with a weak D call TRBD1 (6 bases). This CDR3 spans 14 amino acids. V lost 4 bases to trimming and J lost 1 base, with 12 bases between them. Germline-derived CDR1 and CDR2 are SGHDT and YYEEEE. The CDR3 is CASSGLTGSYEQYF. The DNA for the CDR3 is TGTGCCAGCAGCGGACTGACAGGATCCTACGAGCAGTACTTC. Full variable domain (remainder filled in from reference TRBV5-6 and TRBJ2-7): DAGVTQSPTHLIKTRGQQVTLRCSPKSGHDTVSWYQQALGQGPQFIFQYYEEEERQRGNFPDRFSGHQFPNYSSELNVNALLLGDSALYLCASSGLTGSYEQYFGPGTRLTVT.

This clone occurred once. The chain couples TRBV7-2 to TRBJ2-4, with D perhaps given as TRBD1 or TRBD2 (5 bases each). Looked up from germline, CDR1 is SGHTA and CDR2 is FQGNSA. Deletions cut 5 bases from V and 8 bases from J, with 19 bases between. This CDR3 comprises 15 residues. The CDR3 spells CASSRRGPGVDIQYF. DNA of the CDR3: TGTGCCAGCAGCCGACGGGGCCCCGGCGTGGACATTCAGTACTTC.

V gene TRBV7-6 combines with J gene TRBJ1-4; the match to TRBD1 covers 8 bases. The CDR3 is 16 residues long. Germline CDR1 reads SGHVS; CDR2 reads FNYEAQ. The J segment lost 7 bases and the V segment lost 0 bases, leaving 7 bases of the junction unmatched. The CDR3 nucleotides are TGTGCCAGCAGCTTAGCGCCTGGACAGGGTCTTGAAAAACTGTTTTTT. Translating it yields CASSLAPGQGLEKLFF. The complete variable domain, with remaining parts taken from reference TRBV7-6 and TRBJ1-4, reads GAGVSQSPRYKVTKRGQDVALRCDPISGHVSLYWYRQALGQGPEFLTYFNYEAQQDKSGLPNDRFSAERPEGSISTLTIQRTEQRDSAMYRCASSLAPGQGLEKLFFGSGTQLSVL.

The table lists this clone with a few counts. The CDR3, as DNA: TGCGCCAGCAGCATAGGGACTAGCGGGGTCTACGAGCAGTACTTC. Its protein is CASSIGTSGVYEQYF. This chain uses TRBV5-1 with TRBJ2-7, with 13 bases that match TRBD2. The CDR3 sequence is 15 residues long. Germline V gene lookup returns CDR1 SGHRS and CDR2 YFSETQ. Trimming cost V 4 bases and J 3 bases; bases outside gene matches: 4.

The chain uses TRBV7-9 and TRBJ2-7, with D possibly TRBD1 on 6 matching bases. Germline CDR1 SEHNR, CDR2 FQNEAQ (reference sequence). V gave up 1 base and J gave up 2 bases, with 15 bases separating them. The CDR3 spans 16 residues. The CDR3 DNA reads TGTGCCAGCAGCTTAGGAACACAGGGCCAAACCTACGAGCAGTACTTC. Translating it yields CASSLGTQGQTYEQYF. Together with reference TRBV7-9 and TRBJ2-7, the CDR3 gives the full variable domain: DTGVSQNPRHKITKRGQNVTFRCDPISEHNRLYWYRQTLGQGPEFLTYFQNEAQLEKSRLLSDRFSAERPKGSFSTLEIQRTEQGDSAMYLCASSLGTQGQTYEQYFGPGTRLTVT.

There are a few counts of this clone. The rearrangement uses TRBV19 and TRBJ2-2; 7 nucleotides line up with TRBD2. CDR3 length: 16 amino acids. Germline V gene data show CDR1 as LNHDA and CDR2 as SQIVND (reference sequence). V lost 0 bases to trimming and J lost 3 bases; unmatched junction nucleotides: 4. The CDR3 nucleotides read TGTGCCAGTAGTATAGACGGGAGGCCCTACACCGGGGAGCTGTTTTTT. Amino acid sequence: CASSIDGRPYTGELFF.

This chain connects TRBV5-4 to TRBJ2-5; D is unresolved. The CDR3 runs to 11 residues. The germline CDR1 and CDR2 sequences are SGHNT and YYREEE (reference sequence). Trimming removed 7 bases at V and 3 bases at J, with 7 bases between. CDR3 sequence (DNA): TGTGCCAGCGGCACAAAAGAGACCCAGTACTTC. Protein sequence: CASGTKETQYF.

The V and J genes are TRBV28 and TRBJ2-7, with 11 bases identical to TRBD2. The CDR3 has 15 residues. The V segment lost 7 bases and the J segment 0 bases; nucleotides outside the gene matches: 5. Germline values: CDR1 MDHEN, CDR2 SYDVKM. The CDR3 region is CASTGTSGPSYEQYF. CDR3 nucleotide sequence: TGTGCCAGCACCGGGACTAGCGGACCCTCCTACGAGCAGTACTTC. The full variable domain, completed using reference TRBV28 and TRBJ2-7, is DVKVTQSSRYLVKRTGEKVFLECVQDMDHENMFWYRQDPGLGLRLIYFSYDVKMKEKGDIPEGYSVSREKKERFSLILESASTNQTSMYLCASTGTSGPSYEQYFGPGTRLTVT.

This chain joins TRBV7-8 and TRBJ2-3; D possibly uses TRBD1 or TRBD2 (5 bases each). CDR1 is SGHVS and CDR2 is FQNEAQ in the germline V gene. The germline V and J ends were trimmed by 3 bases and 2 bases, with 21 bases remaining between them. This CDR3 spans 18 amino acids. The CDR3 is CASSLSRDPREATDTQYF. The DNA for the CDR3 is TGTGCCAGCAGCTTGTCCCGGGACCCCCGTGAGGCCACAGATACGCAGTATTTT.

This chain uses TRBV7-2 with TRBJ1-5; D is perhaps TRBD1 (5 bases). This CDR3 contains 13 residues. Germline V gives CDR1 SGHTA, CDR2 FQGNSA. V was pared by 3 bases and J by 5 bases, with 8 bases between. CDR3 in amino acids: CASSFVGDQPQHF. CDR3 nucleotides: TGTGCCAGCAGCTTTGTAGGGGATCAGCCCCAGCATTTT.

The chain combines TRBV27 with TRBJ1-1; TRBD1 is a possible D gene (6 bases). Germline V gene data show CDR1 as MNHEY and CDR2 as SMNVEV (reference sequence). There are 15 residues in the CDR3. Trimming stripped 0 bases from V and 3 bases from J, with 11 bases between. CDR3 nucleotide sequence: TGTGCCAGCAGTTTATCGGGGGGCTGGTACACTGAAGCTTTCTTT. The encoded protein is CASSLSGGWYTEAFF.

The table lists this clone with a few counts. This sequence joins TRBV4-3 and TRBJ1-2, with unresolved D. Germline V lookup: CDR1 LGHNA, CDR2 YSLEER. The V end lost 4 bases, the J end lost 6 bases, and 18 bases lay between the germline ends. The CDR3 runs to 15 residues. CDR3 nucleotide sequence: TGCGCCAGCAGCCTACTCCTCGAGGCTTCCCATGGCTACACCTTC. Translated: CASSLLLEASHGYTF.

This clone was picked up one time. This rearrangement joins TRBV5-6 to TRBJ1-2, with no clear D. The V gene's germline CDR1 is SGHDT and CDR2 YYEEEE. This CDR3 comprises 12 residues. Between the trimmed V and J ends, which lost 4 bases and 8 bases, there was a span of 12 bases. In DNA form, the CDR3 reads TGTGCCAGCAGCGGTACCGCCTCGGGCTACACCTTC. Translating it yields CASSGTASGYTF. The full variable domain, with the rest looked up from reference TRBV5-6 and TRBJ1-2, is DAGVTQSPTHLIKTRGQQVTLRCSPKSGHDTVSWYQQALGQGPQFIFQYYEEEERQRGNFPDRFSGHQFPNYSSELNVNALLLGDSALYLCASSGTASGYTFGSGTRLTVV.

This clone came up once. The chain carries TRBV2 and TRBJ2-1, with 16 bases lining up with TRBD2. Germline CDR1 is SNHLY and CDR2 is FYNNEI. The CDR3 is 14 residues long. V gave up 7 bases and J gave up 9 bases; unmatched junction bases: 3. Here the CDR3 reads CASKGLAGGSEQFF. The CDR3 DNA reads TGTGCCAGCAAGGGACTAGCGGGGGGGTCTGAGCAGTTCTTC.

The rearrangement links TRBV6-1 to TRBJ2-7, with D perhaps TRBD1 (5 bases). This CDR3 is built from 15 residues. Germline-derived CDR1 and CDR2 are MNHNS and SASEGT. The V end was cut by 2 bases, the J end by 1 base, with 12 bases between. The CDR3 here is CASSEIQGRSYEQYF. The CDR3 DNA follows: TGTGCCAGCAGTGAAATCCAGGGTCGATCCTACGAGCAGTACTTC.

The rearrangement links TRBV5-1 to TRBJ1-4, with D perhaps TRBD1 (6 bases). Germline CDR1 is SGHRS and CDR2 is YFSETQ. The germline V and J ends were trimmed by 4 bases and 8 bases, with 15 bases remaining between them. The CDR3 extends over 14 amino acids. The CDR3 reads CASSPQGWGEKLFF. The CDR3 DNA is TGCGCCAGCAGCCCACAGGGATGGGGAGAAAAACTGTTTTTT.

The table lists this clone with a count of one. The rearrangement uses TRBV30 and TRBJ1-1; D not certain. Trimming took off 0 bases at V and 0 bases at J, with 5 bases between the two ends. Germline CDR1 and CDR2: GTSNPN and SVGIG (reference sequence). CDR3 size: 13 residues. For the CDR3, the DNA is TGTGCCTGGAGTGTACAAGTGAACACTGAAGCTTTCTTT. This gives the protein CAWSVQVNTEAFF.

By sample fraction, this clone is medium-sized. The chain uses TRBV6-6 and TRBJ2-7, with D uncertain. V was pared by 0 bases and J by 3 bases, with 6 bases between. Germline assignment: CDR1 MNHNY and CDR2 SVGAGI (reference sequence). CDR3 length: 13 amino acids. CDR3 amino acids: CASSYSWDYEQYF. The CDR3 DNA reads TGTGCCAGCAGTTACTCATGGGACTACGAGCAGTACTTC.

The V gene is TRBV5-4, the J gene TRBJ1-3; unclear D gene. The length of the CDR3 is 14 residues. The V and J ends lost 0 bases and 7 bases respectively, with 11 bases between them. The V gene's germline CDR1 is SGHNT and CDR2 YYREEE (reference sequence). Here the CDR3 DNA reads TGTGCCAGCAGCTTGGCACCGGGAGATAACACCATATATTTT. This translates into CASSLAPGDNTIYF.